This T cell receptor (beta chain) was identified in a study of control samples from healthy donors and cancer patients. The V end was cut by 4 bases, the J end by 7 bases, with 11 bases between. Germline V lookup: CDR1 MNHNY, CDR2 SVGAGI (reference sequence). This CDR3 region has 13 residues. Sequenced by immunoSEQ multiplex PCR; TCRdb stores in-frame clones only, minus some. The data show around 140,000 clones, with approximately 92% seen just once and less than 2.5% held by the top ten. Material: blood. The TCR was taken from a woman aged 45-60 years in good health. The chain combines TRBV6-6 with TRBJ1-3, with D possibly TRBD1 on 5 matching bases. CDR3 sequence: CASSSTADNTIYF. The DNA of the CDR3 is TGTGCCAGCAGTTCGACAGCGGACAACACCATATATTTT.